Below, 2 T cell receptor beta chains from the same sample are listed, as sequenced in a study of vaccination and CD4 T cells after COVID-19. With the Oncomine TCR Beta short-read assay, DNA from cultured CD4+ T cells was sequenced. TCRdb ran MiXCR on the PCR reads and lists one entry per CDR3 protein. The sample lists 25,000 to 30,000 distinct CDR3 sequences; around 64% were seen once. Their recognized antigens are unknown. This sample's treatment: approximately 10-day PBMC culture with coronavirus spike peptide pools or control peptides (ViraFEST assay). This material consisted of CD4+ T cells from blood, cultured in vitro, taken after SARS-CoV-2 vaccination. Every receptor here comes from a human donor who received a COVID-19 vaccine.

This rearrangement joins TRBV24-1 to TRBJ1-3; 8 positions agree with TRBD1. Losses at the gene ends were 4 bases for V and 0 bases for J; bases not matched to a gene: 22. The CDR3 is 22 residues long. The germline V gene encodes CDR1 KGHDR and CDR2 SFDVKD. The CDR3, as DNA: TGTGCCACCAGTGACCCGGGGACATGGGACAGGATAGTAATCGGCTCTGGAAACACCATATATTTT. Translated, it gives CATSDPGTWDRIVIGSGNTIYF.

J is TRBJ2-3 and V is TRBV7-9; D gene ambiguous. This CDR3 is 12 amino acids long. Looked up from germline, CDR1 is SEHNR and CDR2 is FQNEAQ (reference sequence). Trimming pared 5 bases from V and 5 bases from J, leaving 8 bases between. CDR3 protein: CASSPNLDTQYF. As DNA, the CDR3 is TGTGCCAGCAGCCCAAATTTAGATACGCAGTATTTT.